This is a list of T cell receptor beta chains from one sample in a study of blood T cell repertoires in COVID-19. Data came from immunoSEQ multiplex PCR; TCRdb stores just in-frame clones and leaves some out. The sample has about 71,000 clones, more than 60% seen once. Sequenced sample: peripheral blood. The receptors derive from a woman over 75 with active or convalescent COVID-19. CDR3s include the opening cysteine and the closing phenylalanine or tryptophan. D genes are given only for firm matches. Size is stated for part of the rows, as once, few or many counts, or as a class when the clone is expanded.

v_gene: TRBV7-6; d_gene: -; j_gene: TRBJ2-5; abundance: -; CDR3aa: CASSLRSQRRETQYF; CDR3nt: TGTGCCAGCAGCCTCCGGTCGCAGCGGCGGGAGACCCAGTACTTC
v_gene: TRBV7-6; d_gene: TRBD1; j_gene: TRBJ1-4; abundance: many; CDR3aa: CASSGQGAEPFEKLFF; CDR3nt: TGTGCCAGCAGCGGACAGGGGGCAGAACCCTTTGAAAAACTGTTTTTT
v_gene: TRBV9; d_gene: -; j_gene: TRBJ1-6; abundance: -; CDR3aa: CASSVEARVDSPLHF; CDR3nt: TGTGCCAGCAGCGTAGAGGCCAGGGTAGATTCACCCCTCCACTTT
v_gene: TRBV11-3; d_gene: -; j_gene: TRBJ1-1; abundance: -; CDR3aa: CASSSGMAEAFF; CDR3nt: TGTGCCAGCAGCTCAGGGATGGCTGAAGCTTTCTTT
v_gene: TRBV12-3/TRBV12-4; d_gene: -; j_gene: TRBJ2-7; abundance: -; CDR3aa: CASGTGGEQYF; CDR3nt: TGTGCCAGCGGAACAGGAGGGGAGCAGTACTTC
v_gene: TRBV5-6; d_gene: TRBD1; j_gene: TRBJ1-1; abundance: -; CDR3aa: CASSLFSYDRDDTEAFF; CDR3nt: TGTGCCAGCAGCTTGTTTAGTTATGACAGGGACGACACTGAAGCTTTCTTT
v_gene: TRBV29-1; d_gene: -; j_gene: TRBJ1-4; abundance: -; CDR3aa: CSVARGRSEKLFF; CDR3nt: TGCAGCGTTGCCAGGGGACGGAGTGAAAAACTGTTTTTT
v_gene: TRBV7-2; d_gene: TRBD1; j_gene: TRBJ2-7; abundance: -; CDR3aa: CASSWGTGIYEQYF; CDR3nt: TGTGCCAGCAGCTGGGGGACAGGGATCTACGAGCAGTACTTC
v_gene: TRBV7-8; d_gene: -; j_gene: TRBJ1-6; abundance: -; CDR3aa: CASSLKGGYNSPLHF; CDR3nt: TGTGCCAGCAGCTTAAAGGGAGGGTATAATTCACCCCTCCACTTT
v_gene: TRBV5-1; d_gene: -; j_gene: TRBJ1-2; abundance: -; CDR3aa: CASSLGNLNYGYTF; CDR3nt: TGCGCCAGCAGCCTCGGTAATTTAAACTATGGCTACACCTTC
v_gene: TRBV6-2/TRBV6-3; d_gene: -; j_gene: TRBJ1-2; abundance: -; CDR3aa: CASSYPGIYGYTF; CDR3nt: TGTGCCAGCAGTTACCCCGGGATCTATGGCTACACCTTC
v_gene: TRBV2; d_gene: TRBD1; j_gene: TRBJ1-2; abundance: few; CDR3aa: CASTQTMTGTYGYTF; CDR3nt: TGTGCCAGCACCCAGACTATGACAGGGACCTATGGCTACACCTTC
v_gene: TRBV6-4; d_gene: -; j_gene: TRBJ1-2; abundance: -; CDR3aa: CASSVFFGEGYGYTF; CDR3nt: TGTGCCAGCAGTGTTTTTTTCGGGGAGGGGTATGGCTACACCTTC
v_gene: TRBV19; d_gene: TRBD2; j_gene: TRBJ2-5; abundance: few; CDR3aa: CASSRALAGGPLEETQYF; CDR3nt: TGTGCCAGTAGTAGGGCATTAGCGGGGGGGCCGTTGGAAGAGACCCAGTACTTC
v_gene: TRBV7-2; d_gene: -; j_gene: TRBJ2-7; abundance: -; CDR3aa: CASSFDMAGTEQYF; CDR3nt: TGTGCCAGCAGCTTCGACATGGCGGGAACCGAGCAGTACTTC
v_gene: TRBV30; d_gene: -; j_gene: TRBJ2-5; abundance: -; CDR3aa: CAGTGILGGETQYF; CDR3nt: TGTGCCGGGACCGGGATATTGGGTGGGGAGACCCAGTACTTC
v_gene: TRBV4-3; d_gene: TRBD1; j_gene: TRBJ1-1; abundance: -; CDR3aa: CASSHGGQGLQNTEAFF; CDR3nt: TGCGCCAGCAGCCATGGGGGACAGGGTCTTCAAAACACTGAAGCTTTCTTT
v_gene: TRBV7-9; d_gene: TRBD1; j_gene: TRBJ2-1; abundance: -; CDR3aa: CASSPRGNSYNEQFF; CDR3nt: TGTGCCAGCAGCCCCAGGGGGAACTCCTACAATGAGCAGTTCTTC
v_gene: TRBV18; d_gene: -; j_gene: TRBJ1-4; abundance: -; CDR3aa: CASSPAAGDEKLFF; CDR3nt: TGTGCCAGCTCACCAGCGGCAGGGGATGAAAAACTGTTTTTT
v_gene: TRBV27; d_gene: TRBD1; j_gene: TRBJ1-2; abundance: -; CDR3aa: CASSQGEARGYTF; CDR3nt: TGTGCCAGCAGTCAGGGGGAGGCAAGAGGCTACACCTTC
v_gene: TRBV6-2/TRBV6-3; d_gene: TRBD1; j_gene: TRBJ1-1; abundance: -; CDR3aa: CASSGTGSSEAFF; CDR3nt: TGTGCCAGCAGTGGGACAGGGTCTTCTGAAGCTTTCTTT
v_gene: TRBV7-2; d_gene: TRBD2; j_gene: TRBJ2-1; abundance: -; CDR3aa: CASSLERGTYNEQFF; CDR3nt: TGTGCCAGCAGCTTAGAGCGGGGAACCTACAATGAGCAGTTCTTC
v_gene: TRBV6-6; d_gene: -; j_gene: TRBJ1-5; abundance: -; CDR3aa: CATFPGGYNQPQHF; CDR3nt: TGTGCCACCTTTCCGGGAGGGTACAATCAGCCCCAGCATTTT
v_gene: TRBV19; d_gene: -; j_gene: TRBJ1-3; abundance: -; CDR3aa: CASSIGGVFSGNTIYF; CDR3nt: TGTGCCAGTAGTATAGGGGGGGTCTTCTCTGGAAACACCATATATTTT
v_gene: TRBV4-3; d_gene: -; j_gene: TRBJ2-1; abundance: -; CDR3aa: CASSRYMYNEQFF; CDR3nt: TGCGCCAGCAGCCGTTACATGTACAATGAGCAGTTCTTC
v_gene: TRBV3-1/TRBV3-2; d_gene: -; j_gene: TRBJ2-7; abundance: few; CDR3aa: CASSHRVSYEQYF; CDR3nt: TGTGCCAGCAGCCACAGGGTCTCCTACGAGCAGTACTTC
v_gene: TRBV7-8; d_gene: TRBD1; j_gene: TRBJ2-2; abundance: few; CDR3aa: CASSPTGGSTGELFF; CDR3nt: TGTGCCAGCAGCCCGACAGGGGGCAGCACCGGGGAGCTGTTTTTT
v_gene: TRBV6-5; d_gene: -; j_gene: TRBJ2-7; abundance: -; CDR3aa: CASSLRQGGYF; CDR3nt: TGTGCCAGCAGCCTGCGACAGGGAGGGTACTTC
v_gene: TRBV6-6; d_gene: -; j_gene: TRBJ1-6; abundance: -; CDR3aa: CASKPHVLADNSPLHF; CDR3nt: TGTGCCAGCAAGCCCCACGTCTTAGCGGATAATTCACCCCTCCACTTT
v_gene: TRBV5-1; d_gene: TRBD1; j_gene: TRBJ1-2; abundance: -; CDR3aa: CASSLSGQERAYTF; CDR3nt: TGCGCCAGCAGCTTGTCGGGACAGGAAAGGGCCTACACCTTC
v_gene: TRBV12-1; d_gene: -; j_gene: TRBJ2-7; abundance: few; CDR3aa: CASQGSEQYF; CDR3nt: TGTGCCAGCCAGGGATCCGAGCAGTACTTC
v_gene: TRBV3-1/TRBV3-2; d_gene: -; j_gene: TRBJ2-7; abundance: -; CDR3aa: CASSPLTGYEQYF; CDR3nt: TGTGCCAGCAGCCCCCTGACAGGCTACGAGCAGTACTTC
v_gene: TRBV6-1; d_gene: -; j_gene: TRBJ2-7; abundance: -; CDR3aa: CASSEATFAGAGYEQYF; CDR3nt: TGTGCCAGCAGTGAAGCGACCTTCGCAGGGGCCGGTTACGAGCAGTACTTC
v_gene: TRBV5-1; d_gene: TRBD2; j_gene: TRBJ2-5; abundance: -; CDR3aa: CASSWGLDAETQYF; CDR3nt: TGCGCCAGCAGCTGGGGACTAGATGCGGAGACCCAGTACTTC
v_gene: TRBV4-1; d_gene: TRBD1; j_gene: TRBJ2-7; abundance: -; CDR3aa: CASSQIQGPYEQYF; CDR3nt: TGCGCCAGCAGCCAAATACAGGGGCCTTACGAGCAGTACTTC
v_gene: TRBV28; d_gene: TRBD1; j_gene: TRBJ1-1; abundance: -; CDR3aa: CASIQEGTGVAFF; CDR3nt: TGTGCCAGCATCCAAGAGGGGACAGGGGTTGCTTTCTTT
v_gene: TRBV6-5; d_gene: TRBD1; j_gene: TRBJ2-7; abundance: -; CDR3aa: CASSDRQGEGYEQYF; CDR3nt: TGTGCCAGCAGCGATCGACAGGGGGAAGGCTACGAGCAGTACTTC
v_gene: TRBV10-3; d_gene: TRBD1; j_gene: TRBJ2-1; abundance: -; CDR3aa: CAISRTGLGDEQFF; CDR3nt: TGTGCCATCAGTAGGACAGGGTTAGGCGATGAGCAGTTCTTC
v_gene: TRBV19; d_gene: -; j_gene: TRBJ2-3; abundance: -; CDR3aa: CASRLRGSTDTQYF; CDR3nt: TGTGCCAGTAGGCTAAGGGGGAGCACAGATACGCAGTATTTT
v_gene: TRBV4-1; d_gene: -; j_gene: TRBJ1-6; abundance: -; CDR3aa: CASSQDSDGSSYNSPLHF; CDR3nt: TGCGCCAGCAGCCAAGATTCGGACGGGAGCTCCTATAATTCACCCCTCCACTTT
v_gene: TRBV15; d_gene: -; j_gene: TRBJ2-5; abundance: -; CDR3aa: CATSRDRRELETQYF; CDR3nt: TGTGCCACCAGCAGAGATAGGAGGGAGTTAGAGACCCAGTACTTC